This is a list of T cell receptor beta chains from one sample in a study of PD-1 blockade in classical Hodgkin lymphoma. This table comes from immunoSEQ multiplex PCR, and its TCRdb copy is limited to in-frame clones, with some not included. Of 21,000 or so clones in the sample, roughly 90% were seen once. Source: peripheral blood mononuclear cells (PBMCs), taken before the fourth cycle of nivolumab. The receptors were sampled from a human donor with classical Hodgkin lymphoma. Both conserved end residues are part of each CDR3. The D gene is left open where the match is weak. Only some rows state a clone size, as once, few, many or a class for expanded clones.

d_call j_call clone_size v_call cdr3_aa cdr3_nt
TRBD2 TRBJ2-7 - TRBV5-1 CASSLILAGDYEQYF TGCGCCAGCAGCTTGATACTAGCGGGGGACTACGAGCAGTACTTC
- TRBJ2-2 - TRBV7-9 CASSLGVVSGLFF TGTGCCAGCAGCTTAGGGGTCGTGAGTGGGCTGTTTTTT
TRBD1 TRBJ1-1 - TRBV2 CASTGQGNTEAFF TGTGCCAGCACGGGACAGGGGAACACTGAAGCTTTCTTT
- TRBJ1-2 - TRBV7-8 CASSLEWAGNGYTF TGTGCCAGCAGCTTAGAGTGGGCAGGGAATGGCTACACCTTC
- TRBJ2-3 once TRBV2 CATTSGFPDTQYF TGTGCCACCACTTCGGGGTTCCCAGATACGCAGTATTTT
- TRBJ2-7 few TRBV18 CASSPIAAQDYSYEQYF TGTGCCAGCTCACCGATTGCGGCGCAGGATTACTCCTACGAGCAGTACTTC
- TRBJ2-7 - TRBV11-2 CASSPTPYEQYF TGTGCCAGCAGCCCAACTCCCTACGAGCAGTACTTC
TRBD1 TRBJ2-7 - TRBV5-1 CASSLGHLGTGEDSYEQYF TGCGCCAGCAGCTTGGGACATTTGGGGACAGGGGAAGACTCCTACGAGCAGTACTTC
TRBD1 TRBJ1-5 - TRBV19 CASNAGTGGQPQHF TGTGCCAGTAACGCGGGGACAGGGGGACAGCCCCAGCATTTT
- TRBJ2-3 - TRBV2 CASNIGDTQYF TGTGCCAGCAATATTGGTGATACGCAGTATTTT
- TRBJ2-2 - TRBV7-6 CASSLALLSGELFF TGTGCCAGCAGCTTAGCGCTCTTATCCGGGGAGCTGTTTTTT
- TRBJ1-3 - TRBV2 CASSTADGNTIYF TGTGCCAGCAGTACGGCAGATGGAAACACCATATATTTT
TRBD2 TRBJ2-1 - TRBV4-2 CASSQDPTSGILFF TGTGCCAGCAGCCAAGACCCGACTAGCGGGATCTTGTTCTTC
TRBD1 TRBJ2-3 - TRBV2 CASRAGTDADTQYF TGTGCCAGCAGAGCCGGGACAGATGCAGATACGCAGTATTTT
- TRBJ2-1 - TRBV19 CASSDSIRTDKQFF TGTGCCAGTAGTGATAGTATCCGGACAGATAAGCAGTTCTTC
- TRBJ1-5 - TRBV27 CASSRTAGRGQPQHF TGTGCCAGCAGTAGGACCGCCGGCCGGGGTCAGCCCCAGCATTTT
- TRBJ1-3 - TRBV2 CASSLTDFSGNTIYF TGTGCCAGCAGCCTGACGGACTTCTCTGGAAACACCATATATTTT
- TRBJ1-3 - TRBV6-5 CASSSANTIYF TGTGCCAGCAGTTCCGCAAACACCATATATTTT
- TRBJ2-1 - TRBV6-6 CASSSGEEGRRQFF TGTGCCAGCAGTTCCGGGGAGGAAGGGCGGCGGCAGTTCTTC
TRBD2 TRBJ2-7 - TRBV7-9 CASSSGLAGYYEQYF TGTGCCAGCAGCTCCGGACTAGCGGGATACTACGAGCAGTACTTC
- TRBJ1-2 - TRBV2 CASSRGGYTYGYTF TGTGCCAGCAGTCGAGGGGGATATACATATGGCTACACCTTC
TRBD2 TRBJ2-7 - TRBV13 CASSLLLAGGDEQYF TGTGCCAGCAGTCTTCTCCTAGCGGGAGGGGACGAGCAGTACTTC
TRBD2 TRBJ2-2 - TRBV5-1 CASSLLAGTNTGELFF TGCGCCAGCAGCTTACTAGCGGGAACGAACACCGGGGAGCTGTTTTTT
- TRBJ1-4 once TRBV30 CAWSGVTNEKLFF TGTGCCTGGAGTGGGGTGACTAATGAAAAACTGTTTTTT
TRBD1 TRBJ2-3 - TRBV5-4 CASSTQTGGVYTQYF TGTGCCAGCAGCACCCAGACAGGGGGCGTATATACGCAGTATTTT
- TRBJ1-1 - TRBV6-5 CANIRGTDTEAFF TGTGCCAACATTCGCGGTACGGACACTGAAGCTTTCTTT
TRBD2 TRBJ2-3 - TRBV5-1 CASSLALAGVGDTQYF TGCGCCAGCAGCTTGGCTCTAGCGGGAGTCGGAGATACGCAGTATTTT
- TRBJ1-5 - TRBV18 CASSPRVDRYSNQPQHF TGTGCCAGCTCCCCCCGGGTAGACAGATATAGCAATCAGCCCCAGCATTTT
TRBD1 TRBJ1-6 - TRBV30 CAWSLGQGNNSPLHF TGTGCCTGGAGCCTGGGACAGGGTAACAATTCACCCCTCCACTTT
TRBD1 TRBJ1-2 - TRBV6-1 CASSPGTEPNYGYTF TGTGCCAGCAGTCCCGGGACAGAGCCTAACTATGGCTACACCTTC
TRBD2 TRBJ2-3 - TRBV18 CASSPRELAGGPDTQYF TGTGCCAGCTCACCACGGGAACTAGCGGGAGGGCCGGATACGCAGTATTTT
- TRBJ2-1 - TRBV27 CASSFGLYNEQFF TGTGCCAGCAGTTTTGGACTATACAATGAGCAGTTCTTC
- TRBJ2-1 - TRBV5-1 CASSEVYRATYNEQFF TGCGCCAGCAGCGAGGTTTACAGGGCCACCTACAATGAGCAGTTCTTC
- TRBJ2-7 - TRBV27 CASSWFQGSSYEQYF TGTGCCAGCAGTTGGTTTCAGGGATCCTCCTACGAGCAGTACTTC
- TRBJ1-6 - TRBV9 CASSAFGARGNSPLHF TGTGCCAGCAGTGCGTTTGGGGCCCGAGGAAATTCACCCCTCCACTTT
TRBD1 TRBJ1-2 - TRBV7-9 CASSLDRNPNYGYTF TGTGCCAGCAGCTTGGACAGGAACCCTAACTATGGCTACACCTTC
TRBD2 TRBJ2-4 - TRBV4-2 CASSQEMAGGILGAKNIQYF TGTGCCAGCAGCCAAGAGATGGCGGGGGGGATCCTCGGGGCCAAAAACATTCAGTACTTC
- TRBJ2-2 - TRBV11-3 CASSPEGRGFGELFF TGTGCCAGCAGCCCTGAGGGACGAGGGTTCGGGGAGCTGTTTTTT
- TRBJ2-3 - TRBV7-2 CASSFPRDTQYF TGTGCCAGCAGCTTTCCCAGGGATACGCAGTATTTT
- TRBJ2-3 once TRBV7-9 CASSSPSADTQYF TGTGCCAGCAGCTCCCCTAGCGCAGATACGCAGTATTTT
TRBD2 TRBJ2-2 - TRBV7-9 CASSPRLASGELFF TGTGCCAGCAGCCCTCGACTAGCCTCCGGGGAGCTGTTTTTT
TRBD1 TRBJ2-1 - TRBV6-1 CASSDGQGGNEQFF TGTGCCAGCAGTGATGGACAGGGTGGTAATGAGCAGTTCTTC
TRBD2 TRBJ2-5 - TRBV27 CASSLLWTSGGAQTQYF TGTGCCAGCAGTTTATTATGGACTAGCGGGGGGGCTCAGACCCAGTACTTC
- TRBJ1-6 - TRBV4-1 CASSQGGGQRRVSNSPLHF TGCGCCAGCAGCCAAGGGGGGGGACAAAGGCGGGTTTCAAATTCACCCCTCCACTTT
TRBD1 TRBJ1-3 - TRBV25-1 CASSDGQGFAGNTIYF TGTGCCAGCAGCGACGGACAGGGCTTCGCTGGAAACACCATATATTTT
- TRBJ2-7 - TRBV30 CALQGSYEQYF TGTGCCCTACAAGGCTCTTACGAGCAGTACTTC
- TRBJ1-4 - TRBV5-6 CASSITGSANEKLFF TGTGCCAGCAGCATCACAGGGAGTGCCAATGAAAAACTGTTTTTT
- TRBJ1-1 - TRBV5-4 CASSLGLANTEAFF TGTGCCAGCAGCTTGGGCCTAGCTAACACTGAAGCTTTCTTT
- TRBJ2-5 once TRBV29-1 CSVEGRAYQETQYF TGCAGCGTTGAGGGCAGGGCATACCAAGAGACCCAGTACTTC
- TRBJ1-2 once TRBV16 CASSQSGVPRSGGYTF TGTGCCAGCAGCCAATCCGGGGTCCCCCGTTCAGGAGGCTACACCTTC
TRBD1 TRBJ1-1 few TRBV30 CAWTGTGQKAAFF TGTGCCTGGACCGGGACAGGACAAAAGGCAGCTTTCTTT
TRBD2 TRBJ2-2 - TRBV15 CATSSAWTSGRTGELFF TGTGCCACCAGCAGTGCTTGGACTAGCGGGAGGACCGGGGAGCTGTTTTTT
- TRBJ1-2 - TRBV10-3 CAISADGGLAGYTF TGTGCCATCAGTGCCGACGGGGGCTTGGCTGGCTACACCTTC
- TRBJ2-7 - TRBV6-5 CASSLPWEQYF TGTGCCAGCAGCTTGCCCTGGGAGCAGTACTTC
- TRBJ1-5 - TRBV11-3 CASNQGYDQPQHF TGTGCCAGCAATCAGGGGTACGATCAGCCCCAGCATTTT
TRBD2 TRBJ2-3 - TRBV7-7 CASSLGLAGAGDTQYF TGTGCCAGCAGCCTGGGACTAGCGGGAGCAGGAGATACGCAGTATTTT
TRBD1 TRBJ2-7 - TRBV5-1 CASSLGQGAFLSYEQYF TGCGCCAGCAGCCTGGGACAGGGGGCATTTCTATCCTACGAGCAGTACTTC